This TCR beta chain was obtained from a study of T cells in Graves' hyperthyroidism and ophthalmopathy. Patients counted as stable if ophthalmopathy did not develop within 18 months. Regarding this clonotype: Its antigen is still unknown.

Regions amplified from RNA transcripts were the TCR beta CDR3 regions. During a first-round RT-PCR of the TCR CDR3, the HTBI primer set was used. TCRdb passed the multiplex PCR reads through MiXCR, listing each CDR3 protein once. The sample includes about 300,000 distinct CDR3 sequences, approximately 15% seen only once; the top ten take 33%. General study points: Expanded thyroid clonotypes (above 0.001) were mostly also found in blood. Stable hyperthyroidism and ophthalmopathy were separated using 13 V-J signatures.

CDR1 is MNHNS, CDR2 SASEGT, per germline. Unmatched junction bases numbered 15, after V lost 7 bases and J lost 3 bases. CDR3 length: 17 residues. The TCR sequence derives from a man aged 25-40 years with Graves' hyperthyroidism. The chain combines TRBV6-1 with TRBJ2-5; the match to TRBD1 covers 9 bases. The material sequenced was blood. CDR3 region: CASTSRDRVRGKETQYF. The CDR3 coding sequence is TGTGCCAGCACCTCACGGGACAGGGTCAGGGGCAAAGAGACCCAGTACTTC.